This TCR beta chain was found in a study of T-cell reconstitution after alpha-beta-depleted transplantation in children. A TCRbeta library incorporating unique molecular identifiers was prepared. TCRdb analysed the PCR reads with MiXCR anew, one entry per CDR3 protein. The sample holds approximately 400,000 distinct CDR3 sequences, around 9.9% seen once. Per germline, CDR1 SNHLY and CDR2 FYNNEI. The CDR3 is 13 amino acids. Trimming stripped 1 base from V and 4 bases from J, with 6 bases between. This specimen consisted of PBMCs from the stem cell graft donor, obtained from the stem cell graft. The chain combines TRBV2 with TRBJ2-3; D is ambiguous. The clonotype originates from a human donor who donated a stem cell graft to a child with acute myeloid leukemia. CDR3 amino acids: CASSEDRSDTQYF. The CDR3 DNA is TGTGCCAGCAGTGAAGATAGGTCAGATACGCAGTATTTT.